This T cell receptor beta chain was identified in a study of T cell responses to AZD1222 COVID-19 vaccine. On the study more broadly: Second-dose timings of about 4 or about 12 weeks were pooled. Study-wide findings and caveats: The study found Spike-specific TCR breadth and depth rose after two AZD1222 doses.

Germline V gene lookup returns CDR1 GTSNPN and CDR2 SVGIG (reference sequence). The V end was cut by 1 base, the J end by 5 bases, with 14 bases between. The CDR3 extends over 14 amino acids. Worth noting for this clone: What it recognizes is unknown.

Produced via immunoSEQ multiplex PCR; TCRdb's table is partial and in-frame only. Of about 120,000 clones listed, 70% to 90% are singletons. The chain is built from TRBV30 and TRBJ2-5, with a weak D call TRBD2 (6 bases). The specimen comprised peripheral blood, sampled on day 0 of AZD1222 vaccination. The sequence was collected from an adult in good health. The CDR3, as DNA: TGTGCCTGGAGTGCCGGACTAATCGCGGAGACCCAGTACTTC. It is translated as CAWSAGLIAETQYF.